This section outlines one T cell receptor (beta chain) sequence together with its context. Additional DNA sequences in this sample encode the identical CDR3. Either two negative PCRs, clearance, or symptom resolution qualified Cohort 3 donors as recovered. This specimen comes from a study of blood T cell repertoires in COVID-19. On the study more broadly: Italy, Spain and the United States were the sources of the convalescent and acute COVID-19 samples.

Germline V gene data show CDR1 as MNHEY and CDR2 as SMNVEV (reference sequence). V was trimmed by 5 bases and J by 0 bases, leaving 9 bases between them. This CDR3 is built from 14 residues. Data came from immunoSEQ multiplex PCR; TCRdb stores just in-frame clones and leaves some out. The repertoire has 150,000 to 200,000 clones, 82% of them found once; the top ten carry approximately 10%. V is TRBV27 and J is TRBJ2-3; D perhaps matches TRBD2 (5 bases). The clonotype was recovered from a man aged 45-65 years who had recovered from COVID-19. Material: PBMCs or T cells enriched from blood (not recorded which). CDR3 nucleotides: TGTGCCAGCAGTAATGGACTGAGCACAGATACGCAGTATTTT. It encodes CASSNGLSTDTQYF.